This TCR beta chain was obtained from a study of long-term antiretroviral therapy in people with HIV. Study-level results: In the period from about 2003 to 2017, blood was collected, possibly under older ART regimens.

A single count supports this clone. Its specificity is not known. At the survey level, the v3.0 immunoSEQ assay was run. The target of sequencing was roughly 40,000-55,000 T-cell genomes per sample. Here immunoSEQ multiplex PCR was the method, and the copy in TCRdb shows in-frame clones only, minus some. The data hold 40,000 to 60,000 clones, with about 86% observed a single time. Germline values: CDR1 MNHEY, CDR2 SVGAGI. The CDR3 has 15 residues. V gave up 3 bases and J gave up 4 bases, with 15 bases separating them. This clonotype was sampled from a woman younger than 30 with HIV. Specimen: unsorted PBMCs, collected 0.8 years after starting antiretroviral therapy. The genes are TRBV6-5 and TRBJ1-1; D might be TRBD1 (5 bases). For the CDR3, the DNA is TGTGCCAGCAGTTATGAGTCAGGGAGGGGCACTGAAGCTTTCTTT. The encoded protein is CASSYESGRGTEAFF.